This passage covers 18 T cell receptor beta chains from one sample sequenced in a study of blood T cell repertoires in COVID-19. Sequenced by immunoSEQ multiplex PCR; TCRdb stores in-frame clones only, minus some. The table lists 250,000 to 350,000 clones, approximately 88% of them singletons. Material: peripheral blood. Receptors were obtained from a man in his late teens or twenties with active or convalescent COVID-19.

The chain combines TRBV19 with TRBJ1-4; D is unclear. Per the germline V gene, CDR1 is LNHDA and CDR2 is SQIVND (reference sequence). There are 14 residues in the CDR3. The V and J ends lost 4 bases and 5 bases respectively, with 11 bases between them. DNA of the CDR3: TGTGCCAGTAGTAGTGTGGGCTCGAATGAAAAACTGTTTTTT. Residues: CASSSVGSNEKLFF.

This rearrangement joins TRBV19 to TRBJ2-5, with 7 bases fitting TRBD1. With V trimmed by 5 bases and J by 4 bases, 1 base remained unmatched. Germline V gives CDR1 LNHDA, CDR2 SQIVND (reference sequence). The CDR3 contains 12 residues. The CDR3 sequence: CASSRQGETQYF. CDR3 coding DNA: TGTGCCAGTAGTCGACAGGGAGAGACCCAGTACTTC.

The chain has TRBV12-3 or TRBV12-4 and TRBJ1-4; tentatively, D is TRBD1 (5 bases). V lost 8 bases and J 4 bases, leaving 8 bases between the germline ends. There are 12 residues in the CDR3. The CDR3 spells CASGGNNEKLFF. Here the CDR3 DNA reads TGTGCCAGCGGGGGGAATAATGAAAAACTGTTTTTT.

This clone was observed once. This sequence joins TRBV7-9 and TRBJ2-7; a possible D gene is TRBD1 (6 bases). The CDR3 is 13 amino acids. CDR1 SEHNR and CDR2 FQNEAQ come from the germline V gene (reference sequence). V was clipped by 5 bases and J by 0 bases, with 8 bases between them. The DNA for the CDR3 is TGTGCCAGCAGCAAGGGACACTCCTACGAGCAGTACTTC. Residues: CASSKGHSYEQYF.

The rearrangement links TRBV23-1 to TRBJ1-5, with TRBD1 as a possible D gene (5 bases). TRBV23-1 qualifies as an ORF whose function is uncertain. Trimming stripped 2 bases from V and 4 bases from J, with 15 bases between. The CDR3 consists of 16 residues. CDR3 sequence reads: CASSQGRERRNQPQHF. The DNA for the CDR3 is TGCGCCAGCAGTCAAGGCAGGGAAAGGAGAAATCAGCCCCAGCATTTT.

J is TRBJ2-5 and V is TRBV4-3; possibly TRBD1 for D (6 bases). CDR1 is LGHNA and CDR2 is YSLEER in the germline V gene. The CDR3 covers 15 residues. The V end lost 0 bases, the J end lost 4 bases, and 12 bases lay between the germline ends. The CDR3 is CASSQDWGRGETQYF. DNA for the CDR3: TGCGCCAGCAGCCAAGACTGGGGCAGGGGAGAGACCCAGTACTTC.

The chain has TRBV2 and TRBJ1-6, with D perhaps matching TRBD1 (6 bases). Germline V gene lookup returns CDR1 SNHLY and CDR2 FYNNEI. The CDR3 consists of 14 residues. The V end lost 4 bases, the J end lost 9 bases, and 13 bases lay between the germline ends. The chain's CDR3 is CASSGGRGGSPLHF. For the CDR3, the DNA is TGTGCCAGCAGTGGGGGGCGTGGGGGTTCACCCCTCCACTTT.

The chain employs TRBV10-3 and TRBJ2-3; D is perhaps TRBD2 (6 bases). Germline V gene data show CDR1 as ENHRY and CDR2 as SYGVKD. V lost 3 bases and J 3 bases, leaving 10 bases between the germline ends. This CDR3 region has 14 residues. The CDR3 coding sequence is TGTGCCATCAGTGACCGACTAGAGACAGATACGCAGTATTTT. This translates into CAISDRLETDTQYF.

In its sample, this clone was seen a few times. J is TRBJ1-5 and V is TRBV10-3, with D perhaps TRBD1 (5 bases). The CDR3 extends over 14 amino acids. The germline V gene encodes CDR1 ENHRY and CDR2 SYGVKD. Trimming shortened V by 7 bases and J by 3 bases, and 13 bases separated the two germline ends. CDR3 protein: CAIKAGQPNQPQHF. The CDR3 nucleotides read TGTGCCATCAAGGCAGGGCAGCCCAATCAGCCCCAGCATTTT.

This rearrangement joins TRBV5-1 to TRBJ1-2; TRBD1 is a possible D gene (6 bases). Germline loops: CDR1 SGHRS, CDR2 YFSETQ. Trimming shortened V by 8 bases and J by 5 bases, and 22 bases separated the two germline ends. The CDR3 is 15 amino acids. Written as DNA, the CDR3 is TGCGCCAGTACCCGTGGCGGGGGCTTAGGTTATGGCTACACCTTC. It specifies CASTRGGGLGYGYTF.

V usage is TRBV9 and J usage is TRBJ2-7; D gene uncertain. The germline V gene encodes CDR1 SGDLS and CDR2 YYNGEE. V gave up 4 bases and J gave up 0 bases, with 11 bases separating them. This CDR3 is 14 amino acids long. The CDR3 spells CASSLNLDSYEQYF. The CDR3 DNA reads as TGTGCCAGCAGCCTAAATCTTGACTCCTACGAGCAGTACTTC.

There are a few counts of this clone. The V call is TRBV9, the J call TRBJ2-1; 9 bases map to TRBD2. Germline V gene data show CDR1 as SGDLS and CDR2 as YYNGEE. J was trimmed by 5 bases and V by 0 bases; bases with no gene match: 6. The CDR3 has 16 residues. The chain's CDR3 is CASSVGLAGQNNEQFF. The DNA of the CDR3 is TGTGCCAGCAGCGTAGGGCTAGCGGGACAAAACAATGAGCAGTTCTTC.

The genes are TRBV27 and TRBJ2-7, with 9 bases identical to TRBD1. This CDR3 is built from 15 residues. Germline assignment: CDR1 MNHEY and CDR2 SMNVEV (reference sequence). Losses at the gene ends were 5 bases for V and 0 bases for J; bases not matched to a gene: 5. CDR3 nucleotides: TGTGCCAGCAGTCAGGGGACAGGGATCTCCTACGAGCAGTACTTC. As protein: CASSQGTGISYEQYF.

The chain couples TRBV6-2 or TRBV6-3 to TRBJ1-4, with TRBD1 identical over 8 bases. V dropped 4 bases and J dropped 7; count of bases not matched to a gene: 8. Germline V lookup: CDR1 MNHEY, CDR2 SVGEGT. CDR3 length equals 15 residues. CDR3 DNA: TGTGCCAGCAGTTCGCAGACAGGGGCGATTGAAAAACTGTTTTTT. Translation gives CASSSQTGAIEKLFF.

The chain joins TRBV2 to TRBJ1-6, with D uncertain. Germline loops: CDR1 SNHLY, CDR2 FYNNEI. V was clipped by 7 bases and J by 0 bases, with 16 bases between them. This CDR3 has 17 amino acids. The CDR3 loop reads CASTMVEASSYNSPLHF. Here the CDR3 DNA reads TGTGCCAGCACCATGGTGGAGGCGAGCTCCTATAATTCACCCCTCCACTTT.

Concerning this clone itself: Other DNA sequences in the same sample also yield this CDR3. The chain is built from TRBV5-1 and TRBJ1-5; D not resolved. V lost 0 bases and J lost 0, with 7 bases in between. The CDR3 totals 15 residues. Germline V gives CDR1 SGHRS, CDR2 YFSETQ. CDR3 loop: CASSLDGDSNQPQHF. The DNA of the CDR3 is TGCGCCAGCAGCTTGGATGGAGATAGCAATCAGCCCCAGCATTTT.

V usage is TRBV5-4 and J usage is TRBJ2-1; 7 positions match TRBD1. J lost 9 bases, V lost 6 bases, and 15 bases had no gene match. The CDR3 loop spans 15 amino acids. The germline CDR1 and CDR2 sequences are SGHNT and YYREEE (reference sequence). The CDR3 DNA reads TGTGCCAGCACCAACGACAGGGTCCGAGGCCCTGAGCAGTTCTTC. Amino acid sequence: CASTNDRVRGPEQFF.

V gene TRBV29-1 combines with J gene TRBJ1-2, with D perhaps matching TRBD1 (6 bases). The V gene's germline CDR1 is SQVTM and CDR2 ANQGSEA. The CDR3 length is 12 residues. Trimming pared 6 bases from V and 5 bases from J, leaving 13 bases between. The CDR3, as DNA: TGCAGCGTACAAGGGGGGGCTTATGGCTACACCTTC. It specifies CSVQGGAYGYTF.